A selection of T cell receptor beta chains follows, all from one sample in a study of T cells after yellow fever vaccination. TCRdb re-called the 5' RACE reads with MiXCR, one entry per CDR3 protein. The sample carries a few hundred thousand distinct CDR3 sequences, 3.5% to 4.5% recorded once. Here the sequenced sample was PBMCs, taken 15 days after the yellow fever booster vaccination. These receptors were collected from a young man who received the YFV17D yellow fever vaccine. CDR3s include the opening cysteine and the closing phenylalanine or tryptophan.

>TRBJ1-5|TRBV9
CASSVGTVNQPQHF
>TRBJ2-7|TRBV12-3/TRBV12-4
CASSLQGARISYEQYF
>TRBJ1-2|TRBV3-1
CASSPQGYGYTF
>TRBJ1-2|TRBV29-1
CSGTPGQGDGYTF
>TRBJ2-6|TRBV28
CASSLYRVSGANVLTF
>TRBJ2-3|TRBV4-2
CASSRPDGRDTDTQYF
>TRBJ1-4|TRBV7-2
CASSLLPGSFNEKLFF
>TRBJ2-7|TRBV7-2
CASSQSPRGAYEQYF
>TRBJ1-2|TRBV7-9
CASSLDLVGQRYGYTF
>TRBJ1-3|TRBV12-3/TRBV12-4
CASSFWGPVENTIYF
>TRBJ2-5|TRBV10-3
CAISPSGPQGAQYF
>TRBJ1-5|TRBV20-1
CSARNDGQVYSNQPQHF
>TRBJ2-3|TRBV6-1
CASSGSRPTDTQYF
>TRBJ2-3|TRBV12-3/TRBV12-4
CASSFQEGTDTQYF
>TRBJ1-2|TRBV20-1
CSAKTGSYGYTF
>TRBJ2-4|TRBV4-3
CASSQRLAGEAKNIQYF
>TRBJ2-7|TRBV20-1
CSARPRVSYEQYF
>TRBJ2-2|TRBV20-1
CSARVSGGANTGELFF
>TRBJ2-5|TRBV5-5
CASSLWGDRETQYF
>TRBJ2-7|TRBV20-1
CSAPPPGDYEQYF
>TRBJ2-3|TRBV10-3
CAISVGAGDTDTQYF
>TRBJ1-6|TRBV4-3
CASSQFVMWTSNSPLHF
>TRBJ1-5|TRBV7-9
CASSARGNSNQPQHF
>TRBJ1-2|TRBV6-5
CASSLSRAPYGYTF
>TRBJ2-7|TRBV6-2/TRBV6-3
CASSYAGGAAHEQYF
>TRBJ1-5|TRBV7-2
CASSRQRELPQHF
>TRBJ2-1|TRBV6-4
CASSEAGVVSYNEQFF
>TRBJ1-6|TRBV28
CASSFATGIRMNSPLHF
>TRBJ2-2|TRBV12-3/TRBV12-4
CASSNQNTGELFF
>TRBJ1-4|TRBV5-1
CASSLRDSHEKLFF
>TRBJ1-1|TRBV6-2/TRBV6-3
CASSYSIQLYTEAFF
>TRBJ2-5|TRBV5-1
CASSFEGRETQYF
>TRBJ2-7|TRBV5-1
CASSPGQAEQYF
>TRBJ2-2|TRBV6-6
CASITDNTGELFF
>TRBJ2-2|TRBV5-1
CASSFASGDNPNTGELFF
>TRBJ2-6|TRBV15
CATSRVLGDYGANVLTF
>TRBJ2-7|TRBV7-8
CASSPYHRDAFEQYF
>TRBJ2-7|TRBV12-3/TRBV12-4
CASRRTSGAYEQYF
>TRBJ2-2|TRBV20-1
CSARGILPGELFF
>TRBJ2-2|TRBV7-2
CASSLASGSTNTGELFF
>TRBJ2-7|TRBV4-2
CASSHVGESEQYF
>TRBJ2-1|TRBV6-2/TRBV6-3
CASSYLADNEQFF
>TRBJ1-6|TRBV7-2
CASSLRQGHANSPLHF
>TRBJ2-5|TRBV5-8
CASSRGHHGGTQYF
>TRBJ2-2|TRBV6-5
CASSTLAGGFTGELFF
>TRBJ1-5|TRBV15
CATSREGQGNQPQHF
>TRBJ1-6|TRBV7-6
CASSPQRVGGRSSYNSPLHF
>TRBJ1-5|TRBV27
CASSLSWNVPQHF
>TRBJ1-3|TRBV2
CASSEAGGFGNTIYF
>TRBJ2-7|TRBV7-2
CASSQGRQYLGEQYF
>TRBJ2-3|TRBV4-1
CASTAGPLTDTQYF